The 11 T cell receptor beta chains listed next were all sequenced from one sample in a study of blood T cell repertoires in COVID-19. Assay: immunoSEQ multiplex PCR; the TCRdb copy retains only in-frame clones and omits some. Among some 220,000 clones listed, approximately 80% were seen once. The sequenced sample was peripheral blood. These receptors were obtained from an older woman with active or convalescent COVID-19.

The genes are TRBV4-2 and TRBJ1-1, with no clear D. The CDR3 length is 14 residues. Trimming removed 0 bases from V and 1 base from J, with 6 bases in between. Germline lookup yields CDR1 LGHNA and CDR2 YNFKEQ. This CDR3 reads CASSQEQKNTEAFF. The CDR3 bases are TGTGCCAGCAGCCAAGAACAGAAGAACACTGAAGCTTTCTTT.

The V and J genes are TRBV5-1 and TRBJ2-1, with D perhaps TRBD1 (5 bases). The V and J ends lost 0 bases and 15 bases respectively, with 22 bases between them. Germline-derived CDR1 and CDR2 are SGHRS and YFSETQ. The CDR3 is 15 residues long. Here the CDR3 DNA reads TGCGCCAGCAGCTTGGAAGGACACTCGGGCTCAAGTCGGTTCTTC. Translation gives CASSLEGHSGSSRFF.

The rearrangement joins TRBV4-2 to TRBJ1-2, with 7 positions matching TRBD1. Trimming at V came to 0 bases and at J to 4 bases, leaving 5 bases not matched to a gene. This CDR3 region has 15 residues. In germline, CDR1 is LGHNA, CDR2 YNFKEQ. The CDR3 loop is CASSQDGGTAYGYTF. The CDR3 nucleotides read TGTGCCAGCAGCCAAGATGGGGGGACAGCCTATGGCTACACCTTC.

The genes are TRBV6-1 and TRBJ2-7; no clear D gene. The CDR3 spans 13 residues. The germline V gene has CDR1 MNHNS and CDR2 SASEGT. Trimming removed 2 bases at V and 0 bases at J, with 5 bases between. For the CDR3, the DNA is TGTGCCAGCAGTGAATCCCACTCCTACGAGCAGTACGTC. As protein: CASSESHSYEQYV.

The V and J genes are TRBV11-3 and TRBJ2-5; possibly TRBD2 for D (6 bases). This CDR3 contains 18 residues. Trimming removed 1 base from V and 2 bases from J, with 20 bases in between. Germline CDR1 reads SGHNT; CDR2 reads YENEEA. CDR3 in amino acids: CASSLASGGGNLQETQYF. For the CDR3, the DNA is TGTGCCAGCAGCTTAGCCAGTGGTGGCGGGAACCTACAAGAGACCCAGTACTTC.

The gene calls are TRBV6-2 or TRBV6-3 and TRBJ2-4; a weak D match, TRBD2 (5 bases). The CDR3 length is 14 residues. Germline V lookup: CDR1 MNHEY, CDR2 SVGEGT. V gave up 0 bases and J gave up 8 bases, with 11 bases separating them. CDR3 DNA: TGTGCCAGCAGTTACTCGAGCGGCTGGGACATTCAGTACTTC. Translation: CASSYSSGWDIQYF.

The chain carries TRBV4-1 and TRBJ1-1; D gene unclear. The CDR3 runs 15 residues. The V and J ends lost 0 bases and 7 bases respectively, with 15 bases between them. Germline lookup yields CDR1 MGHRA and CDR2 YSYEKL. CDR3 in amino acids: CASSQDRLGGVEAFF. CDR3 DNA: TGCGCCAGCAGCCAAGATAGGTTGGGAGGCGTTGAAGCTTTCTTT.

J is TRBJ1-6 and V is TRBV9, with D perhaps matching TRBD1 (6 bases). The CDR3 contains 15 residues. CDR1 and CDR2 from the germline V gene are SGDLS and YYNGEE. V lost 0 bases and J lost 5, with 9 bases in between. Here the CDR3 DNA reads TGTGCCAGCAGCGTAGCACAGGGCAATAATTCACCCCTCCACTTT. Translating gives CASSVAQGNNSPLHF.

V is TRBV5-4 and J is TRBJ2-3; TRBD2 matches 10 bases. Germline CDR1 reads SGHNT; CDR2 reads YYREEE (reference sequence). V was clipped by 2 bases and J by 2 bases; unmatched bases: 2. CDR3 length equals 15 residues. The CDR3 bases are TGTGCCAGCAGCTTCCTAGCGGGGGCCACAGATACGCAGTATTTT. Residues: CASSFLAGATDTQYF. Combining the CDR3 with reference TRBV5-4 and TRBJ2-3 gives the whole variable domain ETGVTQSPTHLIKTRGQQVTLRCSSQSGHNTVSWYQQALGQGPQFIFQYYREEENGRGNFPPRFSGLQFPNYSSELNVNALELDDSALYLCASSFLAGATDTQYFGPGTRLTVL.

This chain connects TRBV3-1 (or the pseudogene TRBV3-2) to TRBJ2-1, with 13 bases fitting TRBD2. The CDR3 has 18 residues. Per germline, CDR1 LGHDT and CDR2 YNNKEL (reference sequence). J was trimmed by 5 bases and V by 4 bases; bases with no gene match: 11. Written as DNA, the CDR3 is TGTGCCAGCAGCCTACGACCCCCTGGACTAGCGGGAGACAATGAGCAGTTCTTC. This translates into CASSLRPPGLAGDNEQFF.

The chain couples TRBV11-3 to TRBJ1-4; D is perhaps TRBD1 (5 bases). V lost 7 bases and J 7 bases, leaving 19 bases between the germline ends. Germline V gives CDR1 SGHNT, CDR2 YENEEA. CDR3 length: 15 amino acids. The CDR3 coding sequence is TGTGCCAGCACCCTAGGGCGGGGCCCTGGTGAAAAACTGTTTTTT. Translation gives CASTLGRGPGEKLFF.